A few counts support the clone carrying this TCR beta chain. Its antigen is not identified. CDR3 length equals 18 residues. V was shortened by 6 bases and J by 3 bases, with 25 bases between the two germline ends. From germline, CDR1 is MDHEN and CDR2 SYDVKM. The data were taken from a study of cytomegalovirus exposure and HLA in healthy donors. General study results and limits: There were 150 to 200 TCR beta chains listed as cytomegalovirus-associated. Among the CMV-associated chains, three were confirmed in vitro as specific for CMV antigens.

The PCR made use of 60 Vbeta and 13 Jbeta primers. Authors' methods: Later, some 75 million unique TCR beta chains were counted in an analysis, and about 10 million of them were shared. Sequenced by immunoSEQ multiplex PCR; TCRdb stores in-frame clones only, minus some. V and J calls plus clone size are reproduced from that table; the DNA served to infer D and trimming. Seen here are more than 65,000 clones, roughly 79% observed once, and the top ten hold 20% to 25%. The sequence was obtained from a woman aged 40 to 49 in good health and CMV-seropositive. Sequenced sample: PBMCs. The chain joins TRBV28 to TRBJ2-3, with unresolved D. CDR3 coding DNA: TGTGCCAGCAGCCCCTCGCGTCTTTCGGTAGACTCGACAGATACGCAGTATTTT. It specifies CASSPSRLSVDSTDTQYF.